This TCR beta chain derives from a study of cytomegalovirus exposure and HLA in healthy donors. Germline V CDR1 and CDR2: SSHAT, FNYEAQ (reference sequence). This CDR3 comprises 13 residues. The repertoire was sequenced with immunoSEQ multiplex PCR; TCRdb's copy has only in-frame clones and lacks some. This repertoire shows approximately 150,000 clones, around four fifths found once; its top ten account for around 2.4%. Points on this clone: An end of the junction does not agree with germline; a read error may underlie this.

The sequenced material came from PBMCs. This chain links TRBV7-7 with TRBJ2-5, with 7 bases lining up with TRBD2. The TCR sequence derives from a man between 25 and 39 years old in good health and CMV-seropositive. This CDR3 reads CASSSGLEETQYF. As DNA, the CDR3 is TGTGCTAGCAGCTCCGGACTAGAGGAGACCCAGTACTTC.